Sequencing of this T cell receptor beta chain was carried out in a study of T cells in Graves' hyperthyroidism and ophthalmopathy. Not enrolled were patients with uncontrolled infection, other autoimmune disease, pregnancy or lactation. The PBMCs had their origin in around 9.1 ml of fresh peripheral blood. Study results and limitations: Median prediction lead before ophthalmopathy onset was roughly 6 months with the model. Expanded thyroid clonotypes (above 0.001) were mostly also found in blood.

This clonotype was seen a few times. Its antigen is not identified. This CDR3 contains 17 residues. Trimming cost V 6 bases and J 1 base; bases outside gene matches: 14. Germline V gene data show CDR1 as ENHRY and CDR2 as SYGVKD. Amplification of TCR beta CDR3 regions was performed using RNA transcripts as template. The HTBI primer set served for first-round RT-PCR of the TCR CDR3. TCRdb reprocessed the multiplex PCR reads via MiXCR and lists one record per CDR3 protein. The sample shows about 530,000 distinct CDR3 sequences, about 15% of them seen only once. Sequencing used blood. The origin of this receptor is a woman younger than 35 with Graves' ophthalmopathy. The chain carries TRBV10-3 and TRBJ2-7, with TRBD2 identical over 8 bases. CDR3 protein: CAISEGPSGLLSYEQYF. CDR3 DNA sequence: TGTGCCATCAGCGAGGGGCCTAGCGGGCTTCTATCCTACGAGCAGTACTTC.